The present TCR beta chain was sequenced within a study of tumor-infiltrating lymphocytes in localized non-small cell lung cancer. Regarding the study as a whole: Tumor T-cell fraction was not associated with recurrence-free survival. Technical variation could not be separated from intratumor heterogeneity here.

From germline, CDR1 is WSHSY and CDR2 SAAADI. The CDR3 sequence is 16 residues long. J gave up 4 bases and V 7 bases, and 13 bases lay outside the gene matches. Sequenced by immunoSEQ multiplex PCR; TCRdb stores in-frame clones only, minus some. This table holds around 17,000 clones, around 80% found once. This clone was seen only a few times. Its matching antigen is unknown. V usage is TRBV10-2 and J usage is TRBJ2-7, with 10 bases aligning to TRBD1. The sequence derives from a human donor with non-small cell lung cancer. The sample consisted of lung tumor tissue. This chain's CDR3 is CASTLSGDRGLYEQYF. For the CDR3, the DNA is TGCGCCAGCACATTATCCGGGGACAGGGGTTTGTACGAGCAGTACTTC.